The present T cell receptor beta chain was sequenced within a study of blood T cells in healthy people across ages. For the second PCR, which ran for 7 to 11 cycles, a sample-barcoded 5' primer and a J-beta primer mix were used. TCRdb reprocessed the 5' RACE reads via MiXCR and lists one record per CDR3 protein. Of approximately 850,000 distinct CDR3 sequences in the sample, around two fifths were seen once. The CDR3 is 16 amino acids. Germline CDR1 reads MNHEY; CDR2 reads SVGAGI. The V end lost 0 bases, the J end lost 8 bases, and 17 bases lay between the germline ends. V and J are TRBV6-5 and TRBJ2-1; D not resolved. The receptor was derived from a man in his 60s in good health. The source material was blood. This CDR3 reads CASSYSGQTFTDEQFF. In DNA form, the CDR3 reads TGTGCCAGCAGTTACTCGGGCCAGACTTTTACAGATGAGCAGTTCTTC.